These 25 T cell receptor beta chains were all obtained from the same sample, sequenced in a study of T cells in Graves' hyperthyroidism and ophthalmopathy. TCR beta CDR3 regions were amplified from RNA. The HTBI set primed first-round TCR CDR3 RT-PCR. TCRdb re-called the multiplex PCR reads through MiXCR, storing one row per CDR3 protein. The sample includes 450,000 to 700,000 distinct CDR3 sequences, just over 45% of them seen just once. What was sequenced was peripheral blood or thyroid tissue (not recorded which). These receptors were obtained from an adult woman with Graves' disease, either hyperthyroidism or ophthalmopathy (not recorded which).

In its sample, this clonotype was seen many times. The chain couples TRBV2 to TRBJ2-7; D is perhaps TRBD2 (5 bases). V dropped 5 bases and J dropped 6 bases, with 17 bases sitting between them. CDR3 length: 14 residues. Per germline, CDR1 SNHLY and CDR2 FYNNEI. CDR3 DNA sequence: TGTGCCAGCAGTCAAAAGGAGGCCCACGGCGAGCAGTACTTC. Its protein product is CASSQKEAHGEQYF.

The chain has TRBV9 and TRBJ1-3, with 8 bases that match TRBD1. Germline lookup yields CDR1 SGDLS and CDR2 YYNGEE. The CDR3 has 15 residues. Trimming removed 0 bases from V and 8 bases from J; junction bases left unmatched: 7. CDR3 DNA: TGTGCCAGCAGCGTAGAGCAGGGGGCTGGCTACACCATATATTTT. Translated: CASSVEQGAGYTIYF.

This clonotype was detected many times. The gene calls are TRBV2 and TRBJ1-6; TRBD1 matches at 10 bases. Germline V gene sequence: CDR1 SNHLY, CDR2 FYNNEI. The V and J ends lost 5 bases and 9 bases, in that order; junction bases with no gene match: 10. The CDR3 extends over 16 amino acids. CDR3: CASSPRDRGVGSPLHF. The DNA of the CDR3 is TGTGCCAGCAGTCCGCGGGACAGGGGAGTGGGTTCACCCCTCCACTTT.

For this clonotype: The conserved closing phenylalanine or tryptophan is absent in this CDR3, likely reflecting a read error. The DNA is left out, because the CDR3 cannot be placed on it with certainty; the CDR3 is given as TCRdb lists it. V gene TRBV19 combines with J gene TRBJ1-2. The germline CDR1 and CDR2 sequences are LNHDA and SQIVND (reference sequence). The CDR3 numbers 11 amino acids, ends counted. CDR3 loop: CASSIRNGCTS.

This rearrangement joins TRBV29-1 to TRBJ1-2, with TRBD1 matching 8 bases. Germline V CDR1 and CDR2: SQVTM, ANQGSEA. The J segment lost 13 bases and the V segment lost 3 bases, leaving 7 bases of the junction unmatched. This CDR3 region has 11 residues. The CDR3 spells CSVEDRATGTF. CDR3 DNA: TGCAGCGTTGAGGACAGGGCAACGGGCACCTTC.

The chain links TRBV28 to TRBJ1-6; D gene unclear. The CDR3 is 14 residues long. The germline CDR1 and CDR2 sequences are MDHEN and SYDVKM. V was pared by 0 bases and J by 6 bases, with 6 bases between. CDR3 nucleotide sequence: TGTGCCAGCAGTTTATGGCAGAGTAATTCACCCCTCCACTTT. Amino acid sequence: CASSLWQSNSPLHF.

V is TRBV28 and J is TRBJ1-5, with D perhaps TRBD1 (6 bases). Germline-derived CDR1 and CDR2 are MDHEN and SYDVKM. Trimming pared 3 bases from V and 4 bases from J, leaving 13 bases between. This CDR3 is built from 15 residues. This chain's CDR3 is CASSFLGARNQPQHF. The DNA of the CDR3 is TGTGCCAGCAGTTTCTTGGGGGCTAGGAATCAGCCCCAGCATTTT.

The chain employs TRBV5-1 and TRBJ2-2, with D hard to call. V lost 2 bases and J lost 2, with 13 bases in between. This CDR3 is built from 16 residues. Germline V CDR1 and CDR2: SGHRS, YFSETQ. CDR3 protein: CASSFDRPANTGELFF. The DNA of the CDR3 is TGCGCCAGCAGCTTTGACCGACCAGCCAACACCGGGGAGCTGTTTTTT. The full variable domain, rest sourced from reference TRBV5-1 and TRBJ2-2, is KAGVTQTPRYLIKTRGQQVTLSCSPISGHRSVSWYQQTPGQGLQFLFEYFSETQRNKGNFPGRFSGRQFSNSRSEMNVSTLELGDSALYLCASSFDRPANTGELFFGEGSRLTVL.

This clonotype occurred many times. The chain recombines TRBV13 with TRBJ1-2; D call uncertain. This CDR3 contains 15 residues. Per the germline V gene, CDR1 is PRHDT and CDR2 is FYEKMQ (reference sequence). The V end was cut by 1 base, the J end by 4 bases, with 13 bases between. The CDR3 loop reads CASSLVPRTGYGYTF. The CDR3 region has the DNA TGTGCCAGCAGCTTAGTCCCACGGACGGGCTATGGCTACACCTTC.

This clonotype was counted many times. The CDR3 sequence is CASSKSGYSNQPQHF. The CDR3 nucleotides are TGTGCCAGCAGCAAGTCGGGCTATAGCAATCAGCCCCAGCATTTT. The chain uses TRBV7-2 and TRBJ1-5; unclear D gene. The CDR3 covers 15 residues. Germline V gene sequence: CDR1 SGHTA, CDR2 FQGNSA. V lost 5 bases to trimming and J lost 0 bases, with 11 bases between them.

This clonotype was found a few times. The J gene is TRBJ2-5, the V gene TRBV29-1; 9 nucleotides agree with TRBD2. V gave up 4 bases and J gave up 4 bases; unmatched junction bases: 1. This CDR3 region has 12 residues. Per the germline V gene, CDR1 is SQVTM and CDR2 is ANQGSEA. CDR3 nucleotide sequence: TGCAGCGTTGTAGCGGGAGTAGAGACCCAGTACTTC. Amino acid sequence: CSVVAGVETQYF.

At least ten counts were recorded for this clonotype. The junction shows a germline mismatch at one end, possibly a read error. The chain carries TRBV7-2 and TRBJ2-7; D perhaps matches TRBD2 (6 bases). This CDR3 spans 16 amino acids. Germline CDR1 and CDR2: SGHTA and FQGNSA. The CDR3: CATSPVGRGNSYEQYF. CDR3 bases: TGTGCCACCAGCCCCGTCGGGCGGGGTAACTCCTACGAGCAGTACTTC.

This clonotype came up many times. The chain couples TRBV7-2 to TRBJ2-5; D may be TRBD1 (5 bases). V lost 8 bases and J 5 bases, leaving 12 bases between the germline ends. The germline V gene encodes CDR1 SGHTA and CDR2 FQGNSA. The CDR3 consists of 12 residues. The CDR3 loop reads CASGFTGETQYF. The CDR3 DNA reads as TGTGCCAGCGGATTCACAGGCGAGACCCAGTACTTC.

This sequence joins TRBV12-3 or TRBV12-4 and TRBJ2-6; D remains ambiguous. CDR3 size: 17 residues. V shed 8 bases and J shed 0 bases, with 17 bases lying between them. The CDR3 DNA is TGTGCCAGCGCTCCGGCCAGCCACAGCTCTGGGGCCAACGTCCTGACTTTC. Amino acids: CASAPASHSSGANVLTF.

J is TRBJ1-6 and V is TRBV14; a possible D gene is TRBD1 (5 bases). V was cut by 5 bases and J by 13 bases, with 21 bases left in between. This CDR3 region has 15 residues. Germline V gene data show CDR1 as SGHDN and CDR2 as FVKESK. The CDR3 loop is CASSVDGRDHSPLHF. CDR3 bases: TGTGCCAGCAGCGTAGACGGCAGGGACCACTCGCCCCTCCACTTT.

This clonotype has just a few counts. The chain is built from TRBV28 and TRBJ2-7, with 8 bases that match TRBD2. The CDR3 runs to 17 residues. In germline, CDR1 is MDHEN, CDR2 SYDVKM. V trimming: 6 bases; J trimming: 0 bases; junction bases outside the gene matches: 13. The CDR3 is CASRNLSGKQHSYEQYF. Written as DNA, the CDR3 is TGTGCCAGCAGGAACCTTAGCGGGAAGCAACACTCCTACGAGCAGTACTTC. Drawing the rest from reference TRBV28 and TRBJ2-7, the complete variable domain is DVKVTQSSRYLVKRTGEKVFLECVQDMDHENMFWYRQDPGLGLRLIYFSYDVKMKEKGDIPEGYSVSREKKERFSLILESASTNQTSMYLCASRNLSGKQHSYEQYFGPGTRLTVT.

The chain couples TRBV2 to TRBJ1-1; D gene uncertain. Trimming pared 4 bases from V and 0 bases from J, leaving 6 bases between. Germline V gives CDR1 SNHLY, CDR2 FYNNEI. The CDR3 is made up of 13 amino acids. The CDR3 DNA is TGTGCCAGCAGTGCTAACCTGAACACTGAAGCTTTCTTT. This encodes CASSANLNTEAFF.

J is TRBJ2-7 and V is TRBV14; 8 bases match TRBD1. The CDR3 totals 14 residues. CDR1 SGHDN and CDR2 FVKESK come from the germline V gene. V shed 6 bases and J 5 bases; nucleotides not matched to a gene: 9. DNA of the CDR3: TGTGCCAGCAGTCCGGACAGGGTGGGGGACGAGCAGTACTTC. It codes for CASSPDRVGDEQYF.

The genes are TRBV5-1 and TRBJ2-7; TRBD2 matches at 11 bases. The V segment lost 4 bases and the J segment 7 bases; nucleotides outside the gene matches: 7. Germline V gives CDR1 SGHRS, CDR2 YFSETQ. The CDR3 has 14 amino acids. The CDR3 protein is CASSLTSGRVEQYF. CDR3 bases: TGCGCCAGCAGCCTTACTAGCGGGAGAGTAGAGCAGTACTTC.

This clonotype was detected many times. This chain links TRBV5-5 with TRBJ2-5, with D possibly being TRBD1 or TRBD2 (6 bases each). V lost 7 bases to trimming and J lost 3 bases, with 22 bases between them. Germline V gene sequence: CDR1 SGHKS, CDR2 YYEKEE (reference sequence). This CDR3 region has 16 residues. Written as DNA, the CDR3 is TGTGCCAGCCGCCCCGCACGGGGGCCGAGAGAAGAGACCCAGTACTTC. Its protein product is CASRPARGPREETQYF.

The V call is TRBV9, the J call TRBJ2-2; TRBD2 is a possible D gene (5 bases). The CDR3 is 13 residues long. V was shortened by 0 bases and J by 7 bases, with 7 bases between the two germline ends. Germline values: CDR1 SGDLS, CDR2 YYNGEE. The CDR3 here is CASSVAGDGELFF. Written as DNA, the CDR3 is TGTGCCAGCAGCGTAGCCGGGGACGGGGAGCTGTTTTTT.

This clonotype has only a few counts. This chain uses TRBV7-2 with TRBJ2-5, with D maybe TRBD2 (9 bases). CDR1 is SGHTA and CDR2 is FQGNSA in the germline V gene. The CDR3 totals 22 residues. Deletions cut 5 bases from V and 2 bases from J, with 36 bases between. CDR3 protein: CASSPDRDITPSGKGGQETQYF. The CDR3 nucleotides are TGTGCCAGCAGCCCGGACAGGGATATCACGCCTAGCGGGAAAGGCGGGCAAGAGACCCAGTACTTC. The full variable domain, completed using reference TRBV7-2 and TRBJ2-5, is GAGVSQSPSNKVTEKGKDVELRCDPISGHTALYWYRQSLGQGLEFLIYFQGNSAPDKSGLPSDRFSAERTGGSVSTLTIQRTQQEDSAVYLCASSPDRDITPSGKGGQETQYFGPGTRLLVL.

The V call is TRBV7-2, the J call TRBJ2-7, with 10 bases lining up with TRBD1. The CDR3 is 15 residues long. Looked up from germline, CDR1 is SGHTA and CDR2 is FQGNSA. The ends lost 3 bases at V and 4 bases at J; junction bases unmatched: 6. This CDR3 reads CASSLTGGTVYEQYF. CDR3 bases: TGTGCCAGCAGCTTGACAGGGGGCACAGTGTACGAGCAGTACTTC.

The chain couples TRBV5-1 to TRBJ2-2; D possibly corresponds to TRBD2 (5 bases). Germline CDR1 reads SGHRS; CDR2 reads YFSETQ. Trimming took 7 bases from V and 8 from J, leaving 12 bases between them. This CDR3 comprises 12 residues. CDR3 bases: TGCGCCAGCCTGGGAGAGGGAGGGGAGCTGTTTTTT. Translated, it gives CASLGEGGELFF.

Note on this clonotype: A read error is possible here, since a much larger clone lies one base away. Since no conserved phenylalanine or tryptophan closes the CDR3, a read error is the likely cause. The chain carries TRBV5-4 and TRBJ1-2, with TRBD1 matching 7 bases. CDR3 size: 15 residues. CDR1 and CDR2 from the germline V gene are SGHNT and YYREEE (reference sequence). The CDR3 coding sequence is TGCGCCAGCAGCCAACCTCTTTCACAGGGGTTTGGCTACACCCTC. Its protein product is CASSQPLSQGFGYTL.